This T cell receptor (beta chain) was found in a study of T cells after posttransplantation cyclophosphamide. The table came from immunoSEQ multiplex PCR; TCRdb's copy has only in-frame clones and leaves some out. The sample presents over 6,500 clones, none singletons. This clone is labeled medium-sized. This CDR3 spans 13 amino acids. V was pared by 2 bases and J by 5 bases, with 10 bases between. CDR1 and CDR2 from the germline V gene are WNHNN and SYGVQD (reference sequence). Treatment was busulfan-fludarabine conditioning, a marrow graft, and cyclophosphamide on days +3 and +4. The chain has TRBV10-1 and TRBJ2-7; a possible D gene is TRBD2 (5 bases). This TCR was sampled from a male patient between 25 and 40 years old who received an allogeneic stem cell transplant from an unrelated donor, was CMV-positive, and had acute and chronic GVHD. Some T cells may be graft donor cells. The specimen was PBMCs, collected after an allogeneic stem cell transplant with post-transplant cyclophosphamide. The CDR3 loop is CASSEVGADEQYF. The DNA of the CDR3 is TGCGCCAGCAGTGAGGTTGGAGCGGACGAGCAGTACTTC.